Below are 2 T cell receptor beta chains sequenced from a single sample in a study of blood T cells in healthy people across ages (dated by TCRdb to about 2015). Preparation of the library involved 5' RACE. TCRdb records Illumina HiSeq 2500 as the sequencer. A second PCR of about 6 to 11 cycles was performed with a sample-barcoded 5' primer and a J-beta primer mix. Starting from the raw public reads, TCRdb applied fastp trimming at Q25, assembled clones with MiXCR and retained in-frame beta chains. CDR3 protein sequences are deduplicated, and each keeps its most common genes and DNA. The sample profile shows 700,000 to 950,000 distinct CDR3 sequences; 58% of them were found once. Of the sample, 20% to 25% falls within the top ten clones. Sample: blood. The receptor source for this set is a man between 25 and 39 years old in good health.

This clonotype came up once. CDR3 in amino acids: CASSPALAGGDTQYF. DNA for the CDR3: TGTGCCAGCAGCCCTGCATTAGCGGGGGGAGATACGCAGTATTTT. This chain joins TRBV7-2 and TRBJ2-3; TRBD2 matches 10 bases. J was trimmed by 5 bases and V by 5 bases; bases with no gene match: 7. Germline CDR1 is SGHTA and CDR2 is FQGNSA. This CDR3 is built from 15 residues.

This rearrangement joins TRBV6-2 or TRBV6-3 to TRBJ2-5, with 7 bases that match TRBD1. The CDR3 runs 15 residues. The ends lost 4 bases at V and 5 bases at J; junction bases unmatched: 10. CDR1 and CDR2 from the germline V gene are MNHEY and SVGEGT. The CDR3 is CASSFPDRVWETQYF. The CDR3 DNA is TGTGCCAGCAGTTTTCCCGACAGGGTCTGGGAGACCCAGTACTTC.